The 3 T cell receptor beta chains reported below all come from one sample, sequenced in a study of a mutant IDH1 vaccine in newly diagnosed glioma. Time point specified: week 11, during vaccination. Every vaccine dose comprised 300 ug of mutant IDH1 20-mer peptide plus topical imiquimod. Sequencing was performed with immunoSEQ multiplex PCR; in TCRdb, only in-frame clones are kept and a portion is missing. The repertoire consists of roughly 130,000 clones, with roughly 75% occurring once and the leading ten covering 5% to 7%. These receptors lack a known antigen. The sample in question was PBMCs, obtained from a glioma patient whose treatment included an IDH1 peptide vaccine. The receptors stem from a man aged 40-50 years with glioma.

This chain links TRBV7-2 with TRBJ1-3; D gene unclear. This CDR3 region has 16 residues. V was cut by 0 bases and J by 3 bases, with 12 bases left in between. CDR1 and CDR2 from the germline V gene are SGHTA and FQGNSA. The CDR3 bases are TGTGCCAGCAGCTTAGCGGGTGGAGACCTTGGAAACACCATATATTTT. Translated: CASSLAGGDLGNTIYF.

This rearrangement joins TRBV5-6 to TRBJ2-1; possibly TRBD2 for D (6 bases). The CDR3 contains 15 residues. Between the trimmed V and J ends, which lost 4 bases and 2 bases, there was a span of 13 bases. Germline V gene sequence: CDR1 SGHDT, CDR2 YYEEEE. Here the CDR3 reads CASSTGLDAYNEQFF. In DNA, the CDR3 is TGTGCCAGCAGCACGGGACTCGACGCCTACAATGAGCAGTTCTTC.

V usage is TRBV5-1 and J usage is TRBJ2-5; tentative D call: TRBD1 (5 bases). Germline-derived CDR1 and CDR2 are SGHRS and YFSETQ. The CDR3 is 16 amino acids. Trimming took 0 bases from V and 1 from J, leaving 13 bases between them. The DNA of the CDR3 is TGCGCCAGCAGCTTGGCTAACAGGAATGGCCAAGAGACCCAGTACTTC. Amino acids: CASSLANRNGQETQYF. Supplemented by reference TRBV5-1 and TRBJ2-5, the full variable domain reads KAGVTQTPRYLIKTRGQQVTLSCSPISGHRSVSWYQQTPGQGLQFLFEYFSETQRNKGNFPGRFSGRQFSNSRSEMNVSTLELGDSALYLCASSLANRNGQETQYFGPGTRLLVL.